This T cell receptor (beta chain) was captured by sequencing in a study of blood T cells in healthy people across ages (dated by TCRdb to between 2015 and 2016). About the full investigation: Template switching captured roughly one uniquely barcoded TCR beta cDNA molecule per two T cells in model experiments. Age-related changes in TCR beta repertoire diversity were measured in the study by deep sequencing normalized with unique cDNA molecular identifiers. Donors were grouped into four age groups: young (average approximately 15 years), middle-aged (approximately 41), aged (62) and long-lived (around 82). Donors of different ages were randomly distributed across sequencing lanes to avoid experimental bias. The study analyzed two additional independent replicas of 1 million unique cDNA reads from the same blood draw for two donors, one aged 18 to 30 and one aged 80 or older. The investigation overall reported the following: As age increased, observed TCR beta diversity per million T cells dropped in a roughly linear way, and a significant reduction was already evident by age 40. Estimates of total diversity based on one million sequenced T cells were regarded as lower bounds and as underestimates. Donor CMV infection status was unknown, potentially confounding age-related changes in expanded clonotypes. There was a strong correlation between observed TCR beta diversity and the percentage of naive T cells measured by flow cytometry. Bulk unsorted PBMC profiling prevented conclusive comparison of naive and antigen-experienced compartments. Compared with the aged group, more naive CD4+ T cells, fewer expanded clones and increased TCR diversity were shown by the long-lived group, suggesting age selection.

The approximately 39 donors, aged about 6 to 90 years, were systemically healthy Caucasian individuals from Russia. Each donor gave about 11 milliliters of peripheral blood, drawn into EDTA-treated Vacutainer tubes. Ficoll-Paque density-gradient centrifugation was used to isolate PBMCs, with at least 6.5 million obtained per sample. Trizol reagent was used to extract total RNA from the PBMCs, yielding at least 6 micrograms per sample. For every donor, an aliquot of PBMCs went through flow cytometry to measure the percentages of naive CD45RAhigh/CD27high T cells. The CDR3 goes from the cysteine to the phenylalanine over 14 residues. Only the CDR3 part of the read is kept: 42 bases, read in frame from the first base. Per the germline V gene, SGHAT is the CDR1 and FQNNGV is the CDR2. V is shortened by 1 base, J by 5 bases, and the region joining them spans 11 bases. Receptors were amplified or captured by 5' RACE. Sequencing was carried out with an Illumina HiSeq 2500. The second PCR ran for about 6 to 11 cycles and used a J-beta primer mix along with a sample-barcoded 5' primer. A unique molecular identifier was introduced onto each TCR beta cDNA molecule by a template-switch 5' adaptor carrying 12 random nucleotides. At least 2.5 million CDR3-containing paired-end reads were obtained from each sample. First-strand cDNA was synthesized from all RNA with the Mint cDNA synthesis kit, primed by a TRBC-specific oligonucleotide. All cDNA was treated with uracil-DNA glycosylase and then went through a first 18-cycle PCR with the universal primers M1SS and BC2_uni_R. As for the original processing: For normalization, 1 million high-quality reads were randomly selected from each sample, with every read carrying a distinct molecular identifier. Instead of being binned into consensus sequences, reads with shared molecular identifiers were discarded. MiTCR, with a Q25 quality threshold and the strictest error-elimination algorithm, was used for CDR3 identification, clonotype clustering and error correction. A nonparametric unseen species model with Euler transformation was used to estimate a lower bound on total TCR beta diversity. TCRdb trimmed the raw reads at Q25, called clones with MiXCR and kept productive beta chains. When rows share a CDR3 protein, they turn into one entry using the most common DNA and genes. The V and J calls, along with clone size, are taken from TCRdb and not from the paper's own processing. The sample profile shows about 640,000 distinct CDR3 sequences; 25% to 30% of them were found once. The top ten hold approximately 14% of the sample.

This clonotype was found many times. Its specific antigen is unknown. Base qualities are not recorded, but no much larger clone differs from it by a single base. Recombination linked TRBV11-2 to TRBJ2-5; the D gene is perhaps TRBD2, from 6 matching bases. The TCR comes from a woman of 80 years or more in good health. Specimen: blood. Here is the DNA: TGTGCCAGCAGCTTAGGCGGGGCACCGGAGACCCAGTACTTC. Translated, this is CASSLGGAPETQYF.